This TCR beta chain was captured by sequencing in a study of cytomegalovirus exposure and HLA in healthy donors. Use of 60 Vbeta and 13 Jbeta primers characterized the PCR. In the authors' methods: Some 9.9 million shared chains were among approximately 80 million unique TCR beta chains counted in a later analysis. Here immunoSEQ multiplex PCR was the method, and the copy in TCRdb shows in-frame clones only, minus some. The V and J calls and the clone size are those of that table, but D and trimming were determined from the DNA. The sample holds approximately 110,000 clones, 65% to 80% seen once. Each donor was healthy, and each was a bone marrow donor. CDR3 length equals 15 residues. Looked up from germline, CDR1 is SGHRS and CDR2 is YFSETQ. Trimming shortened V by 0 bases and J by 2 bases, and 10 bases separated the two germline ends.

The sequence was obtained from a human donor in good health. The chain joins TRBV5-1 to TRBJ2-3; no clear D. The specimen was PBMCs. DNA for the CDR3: TGCGCCAGCAGCTTGGCGGAGACCTTCACAGATACGCAGTATTTT. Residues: CASSLAETFTDTQYF.